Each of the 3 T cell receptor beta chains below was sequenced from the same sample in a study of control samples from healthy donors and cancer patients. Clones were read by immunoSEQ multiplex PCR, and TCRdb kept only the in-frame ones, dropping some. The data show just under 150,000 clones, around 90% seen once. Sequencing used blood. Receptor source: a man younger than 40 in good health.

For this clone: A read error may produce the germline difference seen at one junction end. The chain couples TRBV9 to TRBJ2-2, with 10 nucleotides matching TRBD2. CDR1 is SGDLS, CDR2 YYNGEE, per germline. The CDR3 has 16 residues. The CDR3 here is CARSVGSGGGTGELFF. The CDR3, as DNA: TGTGCCCGCAGCGTAGGAAGCGGGGGGGGCACCGGGGAGCTGTTTTTT.

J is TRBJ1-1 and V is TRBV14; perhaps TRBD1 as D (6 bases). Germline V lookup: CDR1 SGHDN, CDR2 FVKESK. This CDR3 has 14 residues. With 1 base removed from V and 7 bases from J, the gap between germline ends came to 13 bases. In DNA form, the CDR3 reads TGTGCCAGCAGCCAAGGGGTAGGGGGATTTGAAGCTTTCTTT. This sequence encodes CASSQGVGGFEAFF.

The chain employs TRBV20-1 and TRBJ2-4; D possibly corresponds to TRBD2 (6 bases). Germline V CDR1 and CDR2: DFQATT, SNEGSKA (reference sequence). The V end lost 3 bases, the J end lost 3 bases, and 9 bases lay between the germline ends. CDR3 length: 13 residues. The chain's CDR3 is CSASMGGKNIQYF. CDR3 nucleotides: TGCAGTGCTAGTATGGGAGGCAAAAACATTCAGTACTTC.